The sequence of this T cell receptor (beta chain) was determined in a study of T cell clonotyping in hematopoietic cell transplantation. General study points: At the given depth, recipient repertoires were over 97% de novo clonotypes.

Time point denoted: recipient sample about 28 days before transplant, after cytoreduction. The CDR3 runs 15 residues. Germline V gene data show CDR1 as GTSNPN and CDR2 as SVGIG (reference sequence). Trimming took off 1 base at V and 4 bases at J, with 14 bases between the two ends. Only in-frame clones appear in the TCRdb table, and some are missing; sequencing was by immunoSEQ multiplex PCR. The table lists about 5,100 clones, about 30% of them singletons, with around 16% in the top ten. On this clone itself: Its antigen is not known.

This material consisted of peripheral blood mononuclear cells, taken before stem cell transplant. The sequence came from a man between 45 and 60 years old with myelofibrosis. Some clones in this sample may be carry-over from other donors' samples. The rearrangement joins TRBV30 to TRBJ1-5; D uncertain. The CDR3, as DNA: TGTGCCTGGAGTGCCCGCCTCGGCAGTAATCAGCCCCAGCATTTT. Translating gives CAWSARLGSNQPQHF. The full variable domain, in which reference TRBV30 and TRBJ1-5 provide the parts outside the CDR3, is SQTIHQWPATLVQPVGSPLSLECTVEGTSNPNLYWYRQAAGRGLQLLFYSVGIGQISSEVPQNLSASRPQDRQFILSSKKLLLSDSGFYLCAWSARLGSNQPQHFGDGTRLSIL.